These 23 T cell receptor beta chains originate from one sample sequenced in a study of human T cells and chemical hapten exposure. Time point defined: healthy volunteer bleed at 2 weeks. Whole blood that had not been fractionated was the source of extracted total RNA. MiXCR, run by TCRdb on the RACE reads, gives a single entry per CDR3 protein. The table includes tens of thousands of distinct CDR3 sequences, over 8% detected once. The sample taken for sequencing was whole blood. Source of these receptors: a female donor in good health. Some clones in this sample may be carry-over from other donors' samples.

Many counts were recorded for this clonotype. The rearrangement links TRBV20-1 to TRBJ2-3, with D possibly being TRBD2 (5 bases). CDR3 length equals 15 residues. Germline V CDR1 and CDR2: DFQATT, SNEGSKA (reference sequence). V dropped 0 bases and J dropped 4 bases, with 14 bases sitting between them. CDR3 region: CSARDRRKGADTQYF. CDR3 in DNA: TGCAGTGCTAGAGATCGACGTAAGGGAGCAGATACGCAGTATTTT.

Here the CDR3 reads CASSTQDRSEQFF. The DNA of the CDR3 is TGTGCCAGCAGCACCCAGGACAGGTCTGAGCAGTTCTTC. This rearrangement joins TRBV7-2 to TRBJ2-1; TRBD1 agrees at 7 bases. J lost 9 bases, V lost 5 bases, and 7 bases had no gene match. The CDR3 has 13 residues. Germline CDR1 SGHTA, CDR2 FQGNSA.

The V and J genes are TRBV12-3 or TRBV12-4 and TRBJ2-7, with 8 positions matching TRBD1. The trim removed 5 bases at V and 6 bases at J, leaving 9 bases unmatched. The CDR3 has 14 amino acids. In DNA form, the CDR3 reads TGTGCCAGCAGTAGCCCAGGGGGCTTCGGCGAGCAGTACTTC. This encodes CASSSPGGFGEQYF.

This clonotype was recorded many times. The CDR3 sequence: CATRTGPSSGANVLTF. The CDR3 nucleotides read TGTGCCACCCGGACAGGGCCCAGCTCTGGGGCCAACGTCCTGACTTTC. The chain joins TRBV19 to TRBJ2-6, with 8 bases aligning to TRBD1. Germline lookup yields CDR1 LNHDA and CDR2 SQIVND (reference sequence). V shed 10 bases, J shed 0 bases, and the junction held 8 bases outside the gene matches. This CDR3 spans 16 amino acids.

This sequence joins TRBV12-3 or TRBV12-4 and TRBJ2-6; no clear D gene. The V gene lost 3 bases and the J gene lost 0 bases, with 6 bases spanning the gap. This CDR3 is 15 amino acids long. The CDR3 spells CASSFWLSGANVLTF. The CDR3 nucleotides are TGTGCCAGCAGTTTCTGGCTCTCTGGGGCCAACGTCCTGACTTTC.

There are many counts of this clonotype. The V call is TRBV7-9, the J call TRBJ2-1; a possible D gene is TRBD2 (5 bases). The V end was cut by 4 bases, the J end by 9 bases, with 19 bases between. The germline CDR1 and CDR2 sequences are SEHNR and FQNEAQ (reference sequence). This CDR3 spans 15 amino acids. The CDR3 spells CASSSSDSSGSEQFF. CDR3 DNA sequence: TGTGCCAGCAGCTCCTCGGATTCGAGTGGGAGTGAGCAGTTCTTC.

The DNA for the CDR3 is TGTGCCAGCAGTCGGGGGTCCGGGACTAGCTTCGGCGAGCAGTACTTC. Amino acid sequence: CASSRGSGTSFGEQYF. The chain carries TRBV28 and TRBJ2-7; 9 nucleotides match TRBD2. Germline-derived CDR1 and CDR2 are MDHEN and SYDVKM. This CDR3 has 16 residues. V was clipped by 5 bases and J by 6 bases; unmatched bases: 14.

In its sample, this clonotype was seen a few times. V is TRBV29-1 and J is TRBJ2-5; 12 nucleotides match TRBD1. J gave up 5 bases and V 5 bases, and 6 bases lay outside the gene matches. Germline CDR1 reads SQVTM; CDR2 reads ANQGSEA. The CDR3 totals 14 residues. The CDR3 DNA sequence: TGCAGCGTTACGGGACAGGGGGCGACGGAGACCCAGTACTTC. This gives the protein CSVTGQGATETQYF.

The rearrangement joins TRBV3-1 to TRBJ1-1, with D possibly matching TRBD1 (5 bases). Trimming cost V 4 bases and J 4 bases, with 16 bases left between them. The CDR3 totals 15 residues. Germline V CDR1 and CDR2: LGHDT, YNNKEL (reference sequence). The CDR3 coding sequence is TGTGCCAGCAGCCCTCGTCGGGGGGGAGTCACTGAAGCTTTCTTT. Translation gives CASSPRRGGVTEAFF.

In this sample, this clonotype turned up many times. The chain joins TRBV29-1 to TRBJ2-5; 7 bases are a match to TRBD2. From germline, CDR1 is SQVTM and CDR2 ANQGSEA. V shed 2 bases, J shed 3 bases, and the junction held 9 bases outside the gene matches. CDR3 length equals 15 residues. The CDR3 reads CSVERTGLIEETQYF. CDR3 bases: TGCAGCGTTGAAAGGACGGGACTAATAGAAGAGACCCAGTACTTC. The entire variable domain, with the rest obtained from reference TRBV29-1 and TRBJ2-5, is as follows: SAVISQKPSRDICQRGTSLTIQCQVDSQVTMMFWYRQQPGQSLTLIATANQGSEATYESGFVIDKFPISRPNLTFSTLTVSNMSPEDSSIYLCSVERTGLIEETQYFGPGTRLLVL.

The rearrangement joins TRBV30 to TRBJ2-4; 12 positions agree with TRBD2. This CDR3 contains 18 residues. V lost 2 bases and J lost 7; bases outside the gene matches: 15. Germline CDR1 reads GTSNPN; CDR2 reads SVGIG (reference sequence). CDR3 bases: TGTGCCTGGAGTCCATTGGGACTAGCGGGCCTGCGGGGGAACATTCAGTACTTC. This translates into CAWSPLGLAGLRGNIQYF.

With regard to this clonotype: A much larger clone sits a single nucleotide away, making a read error possible. The chain has TRBV7-2 and TRBJ2-1; D is ambiguous. The germline V and J ends were trimmed by 0 bases and 4 bases, with 7 bases remaining between them. This CDR3 comprises 14 residues. Germline loops: CDR1 SGHTA, CDR2 FQGNSA. CDR3: CASSLAAEYNEQFF. The CDR3, as DNA: TGTGCCAGCAGCTTAGCGGCAGAGTACAATGAGCAGTTCTTC.

The table lists this clonotype with many counts. The genes are TRBV20-1 and TRBJ2-7; no definite D call. Looked up from germline, CDR1 is DFQATT and CDR2 is SNEGSKA (reference sequence). Trimming shortened V by 1 base and J by 7 bases, and 17 bases separated the two germline ends. This CDR3 has 14 amino acids. CDR3 loop: CSARVSGFLREQYF. The CDR3 region has the DNA TGCAGTGCTAGAGTTTCGGGCTTCCTACGAGAGCAGTACTTC.

The sample holds a few counts of this clonotype. The rearrangement links TRBV7-9 to TRBJ2-3; 10 bases match TRBD2. This CDR3 is 17 amino acids long. The V gene end was trimmed by 5 bases and the J gene end by 5 bases; junction bases not matched to a gene: 13. The germline V gene encodes CDR1 SEHNR and CDR2 FQNEAQ (reference sequence). The CDR3 here is CASSAVLAGPRQDTQYF. The CDR3 coding sequence is TGTGCCAGCAGCGCGGTACTAGCGGGACCTCGCCAAGATACGCAGTATTTT. The entire variable domain, with the rest obtained from reference TRBV7-9 and TRBJ2-3, is as follows: DTGVSQNPRHKITKRGQNVTFRCDPISEHNRLYWYRQTLGQGPEFLTYFQNEAQLEKSRLLSDRFSAERPKGSFSTLEIQRTEQGDSAMYLCASSAVLAGPRQDTQYFGPGTRLTVL.

This clonotype appeared a few times. This chain uses TRBV7-8 with TRBJ2-3; maybe TRBD1 (6 bases). V lost 2 bases to trimming and J lost 6 bases, with 9 bases between them. There are 13 residues in the CDR3. CDR1 and CDR2 (germline): SGHVS, FQNEAQ. CDR3 region: CASSLQGLDTQYF. The CDR3 DNA is TGTGCCAGCAGCTTACAGGGGCTGGATACGCAGTATTTT.

Details on this clonotype: A single base separates this from a much larger clone, so it may be a read error. V and J are TRBV18 and TRBJ2-7; D call uncertain. Trimming pared 5 bases from V and 1 base from J, leaving 18 bases between. The CDR3 contains 16 residues. Germline loops: CDR1 KGHSH, CDR2 LQKENI. The CDR3 coding sequence is TGTGCCAGCTCAACCCCGGTCAGCTGTAAGTCCTACGAGCAGTACTTC. It translates to CASSTPVSCKSYEQYF.

This clonotype has at least ten counts. CDR3 DNA: TGTGCCAGCAGCTTGAACGGGCCCTATGGCTACACCTTC. Translated: CASSLNGPYGYTF. The chain is built from TRBV7-9 and TRBJ1-2, with D hard to call. The V gene lost 3 bases and the J gene lost 4 bases, with 9 bases spanning the gap. The CDR3 extends over 13 amino acids. Germline V gene sequence: CDR1 SEHNR, CDR2 FQNEAQ (reference sequence).

This clonotype was detected only once. The chain joins TRBV3-1 to TRBJ1-1, with 7 bases aligning to TRBD1. The CDR3 consists of 14 residues. Losses at the gene ends were 6 bases for V and 1 base for J; bases not matched to a gene: 5. Germline V lookup: CDR1 LGHDT, CDR2 YNNKEL (reference sequence). The CDR3 DNA reads as TGTGCCAGCAGTGGACAGGTGGGGAACACTGAAGCTTTCTTT. Translating gives CASSGQVGNTEAFF.

This clonotype was seen a handful of times. V gene TRBV5-1 combines with J gene TRBJ2-5; D remains ambiguous. The CDR3 is 13 amino acids. Looked up from germline, CDR1 is SGHRS and CDR2 is YFSETQ. The germline V and J ends were trimmed by 4 bases and 1 base, with 8 bases remaining between them. The CDR3: CASSPRIQETQYF. The CDR3 DNA sequence: TGCGCCAGCAGCCCCCGAATCCAAGAGACCCAGTACTTC.

This clonotype was seen only a few times. V and J are TRBV29-1 and TRBJ2-7, with 8 bases fitting TRBD1. Germline assignment: CDR1 SQVTM and CDR2 ANQGSEA. J was trimmed by 3 bases and V by 5 bases; bases with no gene match: 0. CDR3 size: 11 residues. CDR3 nucleotide sequence: TGCAGCGTTACAGGGGGCTACGAGCAGTACTTC. Its translation is CSVTGGYEQYF.

The chain links TRBV29-1 to TRBJ2-3; D might be TRBD2 (6 bases). The germline V gene has CDR1 SQVTM and CDR2 ANQGSEA. The CDR3 consists of 14 residues. Trimming stripped 3 bases from V and 6 bases from J, with 16 bases between. CDR3 loop: CSVESQGGLDTQYF. Here the CDR3 DNA reads TGCAGCGTTGAGAGCCAGGGAGGTTTGGATACGCAGTATTTT.

This clonotype was recorded at least ten times. This chain uses TRBV18 with TRBJ1-1; maybe TRBD1 (5 bases). The CDR3 extends over 15 amino acids. The germline gives CDR1 KGHSH, CDR2 LQKENI. Between the trimmed V and J ends, which lost 2 bases and 10 bases, there was a span of 20 bases. The CDR3 nucleotides are TGTGCCAGCTCACCAACCGGAGGGGCGGGCGCCCGAGCTTTCTTT. Residues: CASSPTGGAGARAFF.

This clonotype came up a few times. This sequence joins TRBV9 and TRBJ2-6; either TRBD1 or TRBD2 may fit D (5 bases each). The V end was cut by 3 bases, the J end by 2 bases, with 15 bases between. This CDR3 is built from 17 residues. Germline V gene data show CDR1 as SGDLS and CDR2 as YYNGEE. For the CDR3, the DNA is TGTGCCAGCAGCGCCCGGGACGGGCAAGCTGGGGCCAACGTCCTGACTTTC. Encoded protein: CASSARDGQAGANVLTF.